Here is one T cell receptor beta chain with its context. This entry belongs to a study of blood T cell repertoires in COVID-19. Study-level background: PBMCs, B-cell-depleted T cells, or T cells were the source of the cDNA or gDNA that made up the material.

J gave up 4 bases and V 7 bases, and 11 bases lay outside the gene matches. Per germline, CDR1 LNHDA and CDR2 SQIVND (reference sequence). The CDR3 sequence is 16 residues long. In the original workflow: Using reference gene primer amplification, nucleated cell counts were estimated. Only in-frame clones appear in the TCRdb table, and some are missing; sequencing was by immunoSEQ multiplex PCR. V and J calls and clone size are as listed in that table; D and trimming were resolved from the DNA. Here the sample spans 70,000 to 95,000 clones, roughly nine tenths being singletons. The receptor's source is a man aged 45-60 years with COVID-19, enrolled during active disease. Source material: peripheral blood. The gene calls are TRBV19 and TRBJ1-5; 9 nucleotides agree with TRBD1. The DNA of the CDR3 is TGTGCCAGTAATGACTACAGGGGGCGCGGGAATCAGCCCCAGCATTTT. Its protein is CASNDYRGRGNQPQHF.